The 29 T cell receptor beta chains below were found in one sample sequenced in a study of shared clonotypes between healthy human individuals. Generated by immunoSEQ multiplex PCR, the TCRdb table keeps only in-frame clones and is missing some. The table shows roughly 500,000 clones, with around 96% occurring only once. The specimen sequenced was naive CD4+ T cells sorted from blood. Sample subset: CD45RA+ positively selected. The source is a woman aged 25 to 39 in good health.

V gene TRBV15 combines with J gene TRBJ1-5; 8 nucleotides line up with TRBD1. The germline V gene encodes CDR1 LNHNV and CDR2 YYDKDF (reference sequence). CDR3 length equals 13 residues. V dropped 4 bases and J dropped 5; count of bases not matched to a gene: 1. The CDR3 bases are TGTGCCACCAGCAAACAGGGGGATCAGCCCCAGCATTTT. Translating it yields CATSKQGDQPQHF. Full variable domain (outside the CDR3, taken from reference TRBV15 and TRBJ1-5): DAMVIQNPRYQVTQFGKPVTLSCSQTLNHNVMYWYQQKSSQAPKLLFHYYDKDFNNEADTPDNFQSRRPNTSFCFLDIRSPGLGDTAMYLCATSKQGDQPQHFGDGTRLSIL.

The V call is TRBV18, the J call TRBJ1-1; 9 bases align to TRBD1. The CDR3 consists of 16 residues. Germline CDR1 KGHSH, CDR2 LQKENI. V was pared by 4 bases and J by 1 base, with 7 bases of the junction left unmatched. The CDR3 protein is CASSLRTGGANTEAFF. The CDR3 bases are TGTGCCAGCTCACTAAGAACAGGGGGCGCGAACACTGAAGCTTTCTTT.

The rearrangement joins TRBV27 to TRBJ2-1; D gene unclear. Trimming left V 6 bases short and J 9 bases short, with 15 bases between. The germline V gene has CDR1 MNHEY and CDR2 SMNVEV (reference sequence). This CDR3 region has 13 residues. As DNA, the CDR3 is TGTGCCAGCAGCCGACCTAACAAGGCTGAGCAGTTCTTC. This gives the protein CASSRPNKAEQFF.

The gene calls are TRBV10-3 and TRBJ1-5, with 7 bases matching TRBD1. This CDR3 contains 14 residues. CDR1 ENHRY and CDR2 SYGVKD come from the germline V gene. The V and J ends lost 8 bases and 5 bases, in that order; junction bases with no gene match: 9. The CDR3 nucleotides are TGTGCCATCGCCCGGGACAGAACCGATCAGCCCCAGCATTTT. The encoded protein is CAIARDRTDQPQHF.

CDR3 in amino acids: CASSLDRDRAYEQYF. The CDR3 coding sequence is TGTGCCAGCAGCTTAGATCGTGACAGGGCCTACGAGCAGTACTTC. The chain couples TRBV11-2 to TRBJ2-7; TRBD1 matches 7 bases. Trimming removed 0 bases from V and 2 bases from J; junction bases left unmatched: 4. CDR1 and CDR2 (germline): SGHAT, FQNNGV. The CDR3 length is 15 residues.

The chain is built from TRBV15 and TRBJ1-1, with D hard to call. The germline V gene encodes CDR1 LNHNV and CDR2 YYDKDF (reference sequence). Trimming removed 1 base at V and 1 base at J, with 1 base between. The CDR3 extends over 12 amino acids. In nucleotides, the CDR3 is TGTGCCACCAGCAGAGGGAACACTGAAGCTTTCTTT. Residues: CATSRGNTEAFF.

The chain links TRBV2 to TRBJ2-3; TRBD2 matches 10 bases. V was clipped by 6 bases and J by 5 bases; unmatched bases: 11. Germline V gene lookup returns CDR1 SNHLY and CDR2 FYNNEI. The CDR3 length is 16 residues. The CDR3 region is CASRILLAGDLDTQYF. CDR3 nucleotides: TGTGCCAGCAGAATTCTCCTAGCGGGAGACTTAGATACGCAGTATTTT.

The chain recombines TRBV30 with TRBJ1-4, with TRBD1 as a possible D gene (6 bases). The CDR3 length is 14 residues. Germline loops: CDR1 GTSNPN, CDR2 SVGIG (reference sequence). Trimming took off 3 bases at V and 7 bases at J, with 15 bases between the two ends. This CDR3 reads CAWSDRPGGEKLFF. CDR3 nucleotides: TGTGCCTGGAGCGACAGGCCGGGGGGTGAAAAACTGTTTTTT.

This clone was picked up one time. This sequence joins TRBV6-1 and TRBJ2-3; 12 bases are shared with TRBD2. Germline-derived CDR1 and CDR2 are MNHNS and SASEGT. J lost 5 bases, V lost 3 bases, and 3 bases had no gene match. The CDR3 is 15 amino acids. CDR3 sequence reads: CASSDRLAGVDTQYF. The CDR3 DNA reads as TGTGCCAGCAGTGACAGACTAGCGGGAGTAGATACGCAGTATTTT.

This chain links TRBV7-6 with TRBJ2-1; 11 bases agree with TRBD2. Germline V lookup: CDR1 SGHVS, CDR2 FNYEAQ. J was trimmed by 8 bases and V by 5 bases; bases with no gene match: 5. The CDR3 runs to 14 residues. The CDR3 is CASSQLLAGDEQFF. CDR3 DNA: TGTGCCAGCAGCCAATTACTAGCGGGAGATGAGCAGTTCTTC.

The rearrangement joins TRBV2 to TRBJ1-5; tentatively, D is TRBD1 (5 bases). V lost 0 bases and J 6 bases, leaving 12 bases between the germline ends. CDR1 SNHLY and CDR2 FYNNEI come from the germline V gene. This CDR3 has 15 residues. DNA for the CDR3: TGTGCCAGCAGTGAAGCGCGGGGGTTCGGTCAGCCCCAGCATTTT. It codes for CASSEARGFGQPQHF.

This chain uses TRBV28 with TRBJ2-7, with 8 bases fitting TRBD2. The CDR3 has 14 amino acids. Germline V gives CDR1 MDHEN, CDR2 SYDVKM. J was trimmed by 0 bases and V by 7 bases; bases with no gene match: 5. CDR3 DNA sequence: TGTGCCAGCAAACGGGGGGGCAGCTCCTACGAGCAGTACTTC. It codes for CASKRGGSSYEQYF.

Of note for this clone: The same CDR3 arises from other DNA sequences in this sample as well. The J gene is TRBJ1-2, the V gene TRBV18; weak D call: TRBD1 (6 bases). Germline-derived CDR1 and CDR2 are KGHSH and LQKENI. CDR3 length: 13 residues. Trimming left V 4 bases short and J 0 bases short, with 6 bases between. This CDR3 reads CASSQGANYGYTF. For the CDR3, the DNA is TGTGCCAGCTCACAGGGGGCTAACTATGGCTACACCTTC.

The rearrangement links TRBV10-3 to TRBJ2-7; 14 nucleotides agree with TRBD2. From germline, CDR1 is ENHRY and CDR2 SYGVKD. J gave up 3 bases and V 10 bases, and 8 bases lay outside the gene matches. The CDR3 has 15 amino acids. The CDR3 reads CATDPGTSGSYEQYF. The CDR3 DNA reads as TGTGCCACCGACCCCGGGACTAGCGGGAGCTACGAGCAGTACTTC.

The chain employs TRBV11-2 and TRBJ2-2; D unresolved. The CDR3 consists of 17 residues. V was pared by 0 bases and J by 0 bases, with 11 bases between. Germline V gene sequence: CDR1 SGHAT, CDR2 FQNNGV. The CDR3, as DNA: TGTGCCAGCAGCTTAGATCCGCACAAGCCGAACACCGGGGAGCTGTTTTTT. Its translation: CASSLDPHKPNTGELFF.

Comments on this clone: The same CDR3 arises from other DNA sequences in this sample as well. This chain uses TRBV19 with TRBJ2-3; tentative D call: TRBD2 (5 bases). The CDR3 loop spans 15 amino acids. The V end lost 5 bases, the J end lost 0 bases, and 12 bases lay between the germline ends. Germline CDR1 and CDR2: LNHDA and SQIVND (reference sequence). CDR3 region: CASSSRRGSTDTQYF. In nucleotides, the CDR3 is TGTGCCAGTAGTTCTCGACGGGGTAGCACAGATACGCAGTATTTT.

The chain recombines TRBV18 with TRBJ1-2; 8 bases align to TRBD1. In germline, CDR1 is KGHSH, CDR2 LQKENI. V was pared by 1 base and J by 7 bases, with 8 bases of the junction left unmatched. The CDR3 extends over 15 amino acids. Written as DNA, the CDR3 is TGTGCCAGCTCACCACAGGTTCAGGGGGCAAGTGGCTACACCTTC. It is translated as CASSPQVQGASGYTF.

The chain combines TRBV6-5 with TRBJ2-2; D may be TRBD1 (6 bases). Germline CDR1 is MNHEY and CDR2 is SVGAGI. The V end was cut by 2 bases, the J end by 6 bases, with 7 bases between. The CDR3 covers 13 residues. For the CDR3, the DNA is TGTGCCAGCAGTTACAGGGGGTCCGGGGAGCTGTTTTTT. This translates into CASSYRGSGELFF.

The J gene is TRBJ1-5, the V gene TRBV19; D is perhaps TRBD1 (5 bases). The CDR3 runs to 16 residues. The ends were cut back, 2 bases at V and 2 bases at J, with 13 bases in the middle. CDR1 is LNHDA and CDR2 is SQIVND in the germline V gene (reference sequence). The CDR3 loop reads CASSIRGPSGNQPQHF. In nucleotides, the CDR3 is TGTGCCAGTAGTATACGGGGACCGAGTGGCAATCAGCCCCAGCATTTT.

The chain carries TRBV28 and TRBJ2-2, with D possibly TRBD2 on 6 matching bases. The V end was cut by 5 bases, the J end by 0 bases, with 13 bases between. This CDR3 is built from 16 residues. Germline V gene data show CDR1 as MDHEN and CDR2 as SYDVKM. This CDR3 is CASSPGLIPNTGELFF. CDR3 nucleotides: TGTGCCAGCAGTCCGGGACTGATCCCGAACACCGGGGAGCTGTTTTTT.

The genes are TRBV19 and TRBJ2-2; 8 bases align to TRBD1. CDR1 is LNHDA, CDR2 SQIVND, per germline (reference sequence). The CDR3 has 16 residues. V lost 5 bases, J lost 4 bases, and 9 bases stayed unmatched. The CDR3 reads CASSYPRQGSTGELFF. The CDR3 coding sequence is TGTGCCAGTAGTTATCCCCGACAGGGGAGCACCGGGGAGCTGTTTTTT.

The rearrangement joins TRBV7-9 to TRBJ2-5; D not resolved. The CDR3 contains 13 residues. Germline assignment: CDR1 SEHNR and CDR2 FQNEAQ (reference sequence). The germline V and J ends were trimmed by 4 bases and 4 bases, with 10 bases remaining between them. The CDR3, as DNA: TGTGCCAGCAGCTCGGCCTATCTAGAGACCCAGTACTTC. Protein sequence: CASSSAYLETQYF.

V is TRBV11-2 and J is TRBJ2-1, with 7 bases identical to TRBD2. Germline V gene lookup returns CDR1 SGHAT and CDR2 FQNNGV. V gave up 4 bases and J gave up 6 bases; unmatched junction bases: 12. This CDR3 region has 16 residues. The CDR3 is CASSSQAGAPPNEQFF. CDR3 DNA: TGTGCCAGCAGCTCCCAGGCGGGAGCCCCCCCCAATGAGCAGTTCTTC. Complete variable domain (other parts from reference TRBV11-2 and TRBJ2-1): EAGVAQSPRYKIIEKRQSVAFWCNPISGHATLYWYQQILGQGPKLLIQFQNNGVVDDSQLPKDRFSAERLKGVDSTLKIQPAKLEDSAVYLCASSSQAGAPPNEQFFGPGTRLTVL.

CDR3 region: CASTFRDGSNTGELFF. CDR3 nucleotides: TGTGCCAGCACCTTTAGGGACGGATCGAACACCGGGGAGCTGTTTTTT. This chain joins TRBV11-2 and TRBJ2-2; TRBD1 or TRBD2 may be the D gene (5 bases each). The germline V gene encodes CDR1 SGHAT and CDR2 FQNNGV. The CDR3 consists of 16 residues. Trimming took off 7 bases at V and 0 bases at J, with 15 bases between the two ends.

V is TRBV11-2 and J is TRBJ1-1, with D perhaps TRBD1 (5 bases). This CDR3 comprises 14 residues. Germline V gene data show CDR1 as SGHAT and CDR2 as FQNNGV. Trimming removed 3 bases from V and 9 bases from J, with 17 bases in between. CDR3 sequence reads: CASSFKPTGTKAFF. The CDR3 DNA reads TGTGCCAGCAGCTTCAAACCTACCGGGACGAAAGCTTTCTTT. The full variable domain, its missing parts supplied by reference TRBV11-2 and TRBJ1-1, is EAGVAQSPRYKIIEKRQSVAFWCNPISGHATLYWYQQILGQGPKLLIQFQNNGVVDDSQLPKDRFSAERLKGVDSTLKIQPAKLEDSAVYLCASSFKPTGTKAFFGQGTRLTVV.

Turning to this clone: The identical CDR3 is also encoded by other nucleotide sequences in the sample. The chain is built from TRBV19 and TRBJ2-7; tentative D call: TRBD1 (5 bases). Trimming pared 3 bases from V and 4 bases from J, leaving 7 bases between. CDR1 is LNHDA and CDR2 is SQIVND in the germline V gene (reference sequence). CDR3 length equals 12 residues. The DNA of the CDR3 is TGTGCCAGTAGTATCCCAGGGTACGAGCAGTACTTC. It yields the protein CASSIPGYEQYF.

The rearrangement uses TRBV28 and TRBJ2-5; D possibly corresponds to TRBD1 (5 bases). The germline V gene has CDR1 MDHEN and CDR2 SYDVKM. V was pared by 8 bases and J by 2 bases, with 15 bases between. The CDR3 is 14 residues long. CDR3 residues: CASRLQGRQETQYF. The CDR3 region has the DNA TGTGCCAGCCGACTTCAGGGTCGGCAAGAGACCCAGTACTTC.

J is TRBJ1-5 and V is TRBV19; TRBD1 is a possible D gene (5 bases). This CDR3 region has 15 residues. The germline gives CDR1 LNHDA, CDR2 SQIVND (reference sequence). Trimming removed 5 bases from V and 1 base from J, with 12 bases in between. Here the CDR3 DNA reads TGTGCCAGTAGTCGACGGGACCTCAGCAATCAGCCCCAGCATTTT. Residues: CASSRRDLSNQPQHF.

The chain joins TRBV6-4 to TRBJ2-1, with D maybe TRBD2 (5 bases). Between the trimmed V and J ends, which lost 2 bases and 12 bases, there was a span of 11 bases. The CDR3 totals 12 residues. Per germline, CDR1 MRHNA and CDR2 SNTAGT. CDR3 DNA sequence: TGTGCCAGCAGTGACGATGGAGGACTGCAGTTCTTC. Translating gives CASSDDGGLQFF.